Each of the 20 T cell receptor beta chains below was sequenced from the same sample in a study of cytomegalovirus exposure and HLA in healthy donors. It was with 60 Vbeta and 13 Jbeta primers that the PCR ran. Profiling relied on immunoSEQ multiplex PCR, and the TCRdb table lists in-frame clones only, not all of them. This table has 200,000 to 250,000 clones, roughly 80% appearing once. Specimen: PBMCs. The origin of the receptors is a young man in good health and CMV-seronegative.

The CDR3 protein is CASSRPGTGVSNTGELFF. Written as DNA, the CDR3 is TGTGCCAGCAGCCGTCCCGGGACAGGGGTCTCCAACACCGGGGAGCTGTTTTTT. The chain uses TRBV2 and TRBJ2-2, with 10 bases identical to TRBD1. The CDR3 is 18 residues long. The V and J ends lost 6 bases and 2 bases, in that order; junction bases with no gene match: 12. Germline values: CDR1 SNHLY, CDR2 FYNNEI.

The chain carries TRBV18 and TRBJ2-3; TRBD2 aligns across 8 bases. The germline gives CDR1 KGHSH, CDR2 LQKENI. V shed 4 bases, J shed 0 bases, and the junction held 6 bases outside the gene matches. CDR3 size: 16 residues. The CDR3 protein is CASSRLAKTSTDTQYF. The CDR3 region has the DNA TGTGCCAGCTCACGACTAGCGAAAACTAGCACAGATACGCAGTATTTT. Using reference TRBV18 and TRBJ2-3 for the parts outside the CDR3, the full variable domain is NAGVMQNPRHLVRRRGQEARLRCSPMKGHSHVYWYRQLPEEGLKFMVYLQKENIIDESGMPKERFSAEFPKEGPSILRIQQVVRGDSAAYFCASSRLAKTSTDTQYFGPGTRLTVL.

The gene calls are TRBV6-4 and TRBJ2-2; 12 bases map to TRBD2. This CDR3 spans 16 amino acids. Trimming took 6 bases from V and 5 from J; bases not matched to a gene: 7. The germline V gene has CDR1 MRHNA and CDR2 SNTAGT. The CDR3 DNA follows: TGTGCCAGCAGCGCTAGCGGGGGGGGGACGACCGGGGAGCTGTTTTTT. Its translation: CASSASGGGTTGELFF.

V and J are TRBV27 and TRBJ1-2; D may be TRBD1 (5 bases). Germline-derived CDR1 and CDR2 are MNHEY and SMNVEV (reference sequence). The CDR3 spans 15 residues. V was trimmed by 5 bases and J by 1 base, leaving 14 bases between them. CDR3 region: CASSPSGHFNYGYTF. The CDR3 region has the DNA TGTGCCAGCAGTCCCTCCGGACATTTTAACTATGGCTACACCTTC.

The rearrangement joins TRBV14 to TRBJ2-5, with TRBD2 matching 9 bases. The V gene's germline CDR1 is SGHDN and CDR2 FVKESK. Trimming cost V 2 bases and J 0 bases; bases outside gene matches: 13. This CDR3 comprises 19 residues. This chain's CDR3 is CASSQRSGGIIKYQETQYF. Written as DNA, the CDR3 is TGTGCCAGCAGCCAACGTAGCGGGGGCATAATTAAATACCAAGAGACCCAGTACTTC. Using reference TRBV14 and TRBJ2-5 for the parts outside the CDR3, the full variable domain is EAGVTQFPSHSVIEKGQTVTLRCDPISGHDNLYWYRRVMGKEIKFLLHFVKESKQDESGMPNNRFLAERTGGTYSTLKVQPAELEDSGVYFCASSQRSGGIIKYQETQYFGPGTRLLVL.

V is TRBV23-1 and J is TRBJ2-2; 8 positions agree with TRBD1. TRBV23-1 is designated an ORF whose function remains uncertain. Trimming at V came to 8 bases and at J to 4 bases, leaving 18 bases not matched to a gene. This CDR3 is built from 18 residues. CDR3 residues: CASWSGDRPWGRTGELFF. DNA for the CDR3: TGCGCCAGCTGGTCCGGGGACAGGCCTTGGGGACGCACCGGGGAGCTGTTTTTT.

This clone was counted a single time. DNA of the CDR3: TGTGCCAGTAGTTTTACGGACAGAGCTAACTATGGCTACACCTTC. It yields the protein CASSFTDRANYGYTF. The J gene is TRBJ1-2, the V gene TRBV19; possible D gene TRBD1, 6 bases. This CDR3 contains 15 residues. The V end was cut by 5 bases, the J end by 0 bases, with 13 bases between. Looked up from germline, CDR1 is LNHDA and CDR2 is SQIVND (reference sequence).

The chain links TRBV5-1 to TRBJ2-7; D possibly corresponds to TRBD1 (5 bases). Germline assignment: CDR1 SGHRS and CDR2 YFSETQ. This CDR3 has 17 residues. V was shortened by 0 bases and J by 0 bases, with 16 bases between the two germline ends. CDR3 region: CASSLVVGAPGSYEQYF. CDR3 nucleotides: TGCGCCAGCAGCTTGGTCGTTGGGGCCCCCGGCTCCTACGAGCAGTACTTC.

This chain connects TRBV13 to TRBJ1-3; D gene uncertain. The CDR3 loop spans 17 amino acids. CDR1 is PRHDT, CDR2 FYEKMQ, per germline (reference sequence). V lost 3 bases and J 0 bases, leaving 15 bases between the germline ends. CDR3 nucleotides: TGTGCCAGCAGCTTGGGCGGGAACGACTACTCTGGAAACACCATATATTTT. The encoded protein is CASSLGGNDYSGNTIYF. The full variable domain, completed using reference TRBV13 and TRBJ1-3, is AAGVIQSPRHLIKEKRETATLKCYPIPRHDTVYWYQQGPGQDPQFLISFYEKMQSDKGSIPDRFSAQQFSDYHSELNMSSLELGDSALYFCASSLGGNDYSGNTIYFGEGSWLTVV.

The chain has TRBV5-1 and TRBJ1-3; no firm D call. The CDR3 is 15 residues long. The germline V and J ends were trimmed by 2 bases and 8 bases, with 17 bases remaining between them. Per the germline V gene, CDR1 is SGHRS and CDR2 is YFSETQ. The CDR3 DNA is TGCGCCAGCAGCTTCGGTACCCCGTTCGCTGACACCATATATTTT. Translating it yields CASSFGTPFADTIYF.

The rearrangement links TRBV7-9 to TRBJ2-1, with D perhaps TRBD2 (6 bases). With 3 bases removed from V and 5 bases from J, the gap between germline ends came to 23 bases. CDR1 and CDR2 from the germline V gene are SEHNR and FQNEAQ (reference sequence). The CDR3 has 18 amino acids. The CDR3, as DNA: TGTGCCAGCAGCTTGGGTACTGGAGGGTGGGGGACCAACAATGAGCAGTTCTTC. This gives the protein CASSLGTGGWGTNNEQFF.

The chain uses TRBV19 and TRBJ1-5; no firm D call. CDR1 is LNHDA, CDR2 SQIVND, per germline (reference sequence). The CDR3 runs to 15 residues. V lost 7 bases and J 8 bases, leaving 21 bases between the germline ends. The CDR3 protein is CASTPGVTLIKPQHF. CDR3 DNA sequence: TGTGCCAGTACCCCGGGAGTAACCCTAATCAAGCCCCAGCATTTT.

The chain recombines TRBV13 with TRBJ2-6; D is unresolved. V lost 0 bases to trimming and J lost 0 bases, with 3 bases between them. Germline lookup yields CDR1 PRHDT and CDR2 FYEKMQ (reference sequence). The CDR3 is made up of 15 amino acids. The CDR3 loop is CASSLGYSGANVLTF. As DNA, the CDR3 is TGTGCCAGCAGCTTAGGGTACTCTGGGGCCAACGTCCTGACTTTC.

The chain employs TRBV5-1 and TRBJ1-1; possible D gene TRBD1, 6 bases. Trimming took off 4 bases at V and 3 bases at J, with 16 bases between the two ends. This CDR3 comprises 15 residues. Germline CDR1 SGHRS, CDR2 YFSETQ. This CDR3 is CASSRDPQGYTEAFF. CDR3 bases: TGCGCCAGCAGCCGCGACCCACAGGGATACACTGAAGCTTTCTTT.

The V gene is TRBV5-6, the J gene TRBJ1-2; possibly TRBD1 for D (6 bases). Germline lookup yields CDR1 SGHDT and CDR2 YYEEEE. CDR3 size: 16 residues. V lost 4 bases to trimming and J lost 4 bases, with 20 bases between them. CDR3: CASSVLLDGGAYGYTF. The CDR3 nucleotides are TGTGCCAGCAGCGTTCTACTCGATGGGGGCGCCTATGGCTACACCTTC.

CDR3 sequence: CASSGQGEQPQHF. The CDR3 bases are TGTGCCAGCTCTGGACAGGGCGAACAGCCCCAGCATTTT. The V gene is TRBV18, the J gene TRBJ1-5; 8 positions agree with TRBD1. Germline CDR1 reads KGHSH; CDR2 reads LQKENI. This CDR3 is built from 13 residues. The junction had 5 bases not matched to a gene; V was cut back by 6 bases and J by 7 bases.

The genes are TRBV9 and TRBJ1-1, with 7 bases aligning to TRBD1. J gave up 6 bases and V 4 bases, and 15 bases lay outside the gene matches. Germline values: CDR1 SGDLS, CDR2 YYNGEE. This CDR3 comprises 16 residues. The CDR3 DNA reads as TGTGCCAGCAGCCAAACCGGGGACAGCCTAAGGCCTGAAGCTTTCTTT. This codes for CASSQTGDSLRPEAFF. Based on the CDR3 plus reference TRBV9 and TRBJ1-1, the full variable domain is DSGVTQTPKHLITATGQRVTLRCSPRSGDLSVYWYQQSLDQGLQFLIQYYNGEERAKGNILERFSAQQFPDLHSELNLSSLELGDSALYFCASSQTGDSLRPEAFFGQGTRLTVV.

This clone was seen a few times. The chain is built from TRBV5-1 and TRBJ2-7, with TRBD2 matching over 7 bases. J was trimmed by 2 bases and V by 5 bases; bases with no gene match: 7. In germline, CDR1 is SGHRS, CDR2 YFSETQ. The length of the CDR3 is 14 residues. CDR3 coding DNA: TGCGCCAGCAGATACGGGAGCGGGGCCTACGAGCAGTACTTC. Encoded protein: CASRYGSGAYEQYF.

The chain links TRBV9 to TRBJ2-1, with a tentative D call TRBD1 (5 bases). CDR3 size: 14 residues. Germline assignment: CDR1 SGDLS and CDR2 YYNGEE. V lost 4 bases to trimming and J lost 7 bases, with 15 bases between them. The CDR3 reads CASSTLGLPNEQFF. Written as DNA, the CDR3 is TGTGCCAGCAGCACCTTGGGGCTCCCTAATGAGCAGTTCTTC.

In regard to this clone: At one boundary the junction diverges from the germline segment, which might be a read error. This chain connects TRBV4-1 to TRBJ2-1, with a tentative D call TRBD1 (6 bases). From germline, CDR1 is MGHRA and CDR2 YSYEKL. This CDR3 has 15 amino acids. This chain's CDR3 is CASSQDKGGYNEQFF. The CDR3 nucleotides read TGTGCCAGCAGCCAAGATAAAGGGGGCTACAATGAGCAGTTCTTC.